Sequencing of this TCR beta chain was carried out in a study of T cell responses to AZD1222 COVID-19 vaccine. The study's findings and limits: Nearly half of spike-specific TCRs reportedly target variant regions that are unmutated in the B.1.351 and B.1.1.7 variants. Along spike, vaccine-associated CD4 TCRs were found throughout, with dominance at 160-218 and 743-854.

CDR3 size: 13 residues. Germline assignment: CDR1 SGHDT and CDR2 YYEEEE. Deletions cut 1 base from V and 3 bases from J, with 8 bases between. Sequencing was performed with immunoSEQ multiplex PCR; in TCRdb, only in-frame clones are kept and a portion is missing. The sample yields about 100,000 clones, around nine tenths seen once. As regards this clone: Its antigen is as yet unknown.

This chain joins TRBV5-6 and TRBJ2-7; possibly TRBD2 for D (5 bases). Sequenced material: peripheral blood, taken on day 0 of AZD1222 vaccination. The origin of this receptor is an adult in good health. The CDR3 nucleotides read TGTGCCAGCAGCTTGCCGACTAACTACGAGCAGTACTTC. Amino acids: CASSLPTNYEQYF.